The rows below give T cell receptor beta chains drawn from one sample of a study of blood T cell repertoires in COVID-19. Data came from immunoSEQ multiplex PCR; TCRdb stores just in-frame clones and leaves some out. The sample holds 250,000 to 300,000 clones, about 87% seen once. Sequences were obtained from peripheral blood. Receptor source: a woman aged 65 to 85 with COVID-19, enrolled during active disease. The conserved cysteine and the conserved F or W are not part of the CDR3 here. Only some rows state a clone size, as once, few, many or a class for expanded clones.

TRBJ1-4	TRBV28	few	ASSRYRGPVAPNEKLF
TRBJ2-5	TRBV7-8	.	ASSPRTSGSAETQY
TRBJ2-1	TRBV3-1/TRBV3-2	.	ASSQGLAGHEQF
TRBJ2-7	TRBV6-5	.	ASSYSTSSGEQY
TRBJ1-2	TRBV9	.	ASSVRGFGGYT
TRBJ2-7	TRBV18	.	ASSTTGGGYEQY
TRBJ1-2	TRBV25-1	.	ASSDLLTPGGYT
TRBJ1-5	TRBV6-2/TRBV6-3	.	ASSSRQGASDSNQPQH
TRBJ1-2	TRBV27	.	ASKGTGYGYT
TRBJ1-4	TRBV7-8	.	ASSFMSNEKLF
TRBJ1-1	TRBV11-2	.	ASSFLGTGKDTEAF
TRBJ2-7	TRBV28	.	ASSFGPSYEQY
TRBJ1-1	TRBV14	.	ASSQDWRGLAF
TRBJ1-4	TRBV15	once	ATSREMWQGPNEKLF
TRBJ1-5	TRBV6-5	few	ASEDSGNQPQH
TRBJ2-5	TRBV9	once	ASSVGVVEEIQY
TRBJ2-1	TRBV19	.	ASSIEKGARGNEQF
TRBJ1-1	TRBV19	.	ASSWGDLLNTEAF
TRBJ2-1	TRBV5-8	.	ASSLGPGTGPYNEQF
TRBJ2-3	TRBV5-4	.	ASSRPETGVADTQY
TRBJ1-1	TRBV25-1	.	ASNEYRTGRPEAF
TRBJ2-1	TRBV5-4	.	ASTKQGPYNEQF
TRBJ2-7	TRBV6-5	.	ASGEAERSYEQY
TRBJ1-5	TRBV30	.	AWNQGAAQPQH
TRBJ1-4	TRBV11-3	.	ASSYRVASTNEKLF
TRBJ1-2	TRBV5-1	.	ASSPQVTGNGYT
TRBJ2-7	TRBV18	.	ASSPPSDRDEQY
TRBJ1-5	TRBV19	.	ASSNSGGNQPQH
TRBJ1-2	TRBV5-1	once	ASSLNAVYGYT
TRBJ2-2	TRBV24-1	.	ATSDLGTRDTGELF
TRBJ2-2	TRBV5-1	.	ASSFVGVTTGELF
TRBJ1-4	TRBV28	.	ASSAPGITNEKLF
TRBJ1-1	TRBV6-6	.	ASSRRGGSSFTMNTEAF
TRBJ2-2	TRBV3-1/TRBV3-2	.	ASSQVNTNTGELF
TRBJ1-3	TRBV7-9	once	ASSSTVSGNTIY
TRBJ1-1	TRBV6-5	.	ASSLGQRPNTEAF